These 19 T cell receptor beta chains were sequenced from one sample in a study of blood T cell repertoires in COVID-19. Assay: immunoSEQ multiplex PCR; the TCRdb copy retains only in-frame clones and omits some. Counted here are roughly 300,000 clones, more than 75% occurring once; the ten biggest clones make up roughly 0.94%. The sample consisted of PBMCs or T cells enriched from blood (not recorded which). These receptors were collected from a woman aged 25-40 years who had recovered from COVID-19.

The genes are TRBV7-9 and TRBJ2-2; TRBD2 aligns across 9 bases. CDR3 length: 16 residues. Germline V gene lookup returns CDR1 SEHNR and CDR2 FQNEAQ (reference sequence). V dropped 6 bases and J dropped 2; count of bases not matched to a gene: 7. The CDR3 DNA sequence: TGTGCCAGCAGAGGAATAGCGGGGGTTAACACCGGGGAGCTGTTTTTT. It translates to CASRGIAGVNTGELFF.

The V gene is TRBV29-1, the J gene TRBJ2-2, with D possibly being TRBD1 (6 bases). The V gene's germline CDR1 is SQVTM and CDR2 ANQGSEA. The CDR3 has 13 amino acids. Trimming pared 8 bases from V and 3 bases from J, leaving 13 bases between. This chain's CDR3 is CSTQGLDTGELFF. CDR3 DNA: TGCAGCACCCAGGGGCTGGACACCGGGGAGCTGTTTTTT.

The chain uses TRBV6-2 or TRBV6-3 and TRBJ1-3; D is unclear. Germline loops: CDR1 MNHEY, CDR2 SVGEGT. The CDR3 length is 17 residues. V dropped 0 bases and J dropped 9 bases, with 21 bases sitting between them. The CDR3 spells CASSYSNPGGGRSTIYF. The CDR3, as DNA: TGTGCCAGCAGTTACTCGAATCCAGGCGGAGGCCGAAGCACCATATATTTT.

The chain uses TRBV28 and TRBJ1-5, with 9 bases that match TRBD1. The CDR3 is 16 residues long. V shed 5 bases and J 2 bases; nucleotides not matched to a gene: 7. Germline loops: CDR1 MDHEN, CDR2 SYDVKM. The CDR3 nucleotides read TGTGCCAGCAGTCCGCAAACAGGGGGCGGCAATCAGCCCCAGCATTTT. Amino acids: CASSPQTGGGNQPQHF. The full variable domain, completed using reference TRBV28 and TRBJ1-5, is DVKVTQSSRYLVKRTGEKVFLECVQDMDHENMFWYRQDPGLGLRLIYFSYDVKMKEKGDIPEGYSVSREKKERFSLILESASTNQTSMYLCASSPQTGGGNQPQHFGDGTRLSIL.

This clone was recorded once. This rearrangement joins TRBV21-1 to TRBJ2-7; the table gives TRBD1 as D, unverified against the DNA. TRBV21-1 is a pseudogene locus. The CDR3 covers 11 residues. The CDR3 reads CATGQGYEQYF. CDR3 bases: TGTGCCACCGGACAGGGCTACGAGCAGTACTTC.

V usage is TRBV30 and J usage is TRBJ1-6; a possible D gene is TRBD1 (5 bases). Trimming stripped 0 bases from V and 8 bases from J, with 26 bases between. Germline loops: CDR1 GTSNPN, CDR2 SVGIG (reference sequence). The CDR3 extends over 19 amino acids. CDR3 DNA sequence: TGTGCCTGGAGTGTAAGGAGGGCAGGGTGGGATATTCGGGATTCACCCCTCCACTTT. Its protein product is CAWSVRRAGWDIRDSPLHF.

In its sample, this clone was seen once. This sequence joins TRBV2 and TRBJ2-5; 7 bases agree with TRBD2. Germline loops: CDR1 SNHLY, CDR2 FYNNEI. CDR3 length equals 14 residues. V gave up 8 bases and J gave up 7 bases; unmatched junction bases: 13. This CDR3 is CASRTRDGAVTQYF. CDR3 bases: TGTGCCAGCCGGACTAGGGATGGTGCGGTGACCCAGTACTTC.

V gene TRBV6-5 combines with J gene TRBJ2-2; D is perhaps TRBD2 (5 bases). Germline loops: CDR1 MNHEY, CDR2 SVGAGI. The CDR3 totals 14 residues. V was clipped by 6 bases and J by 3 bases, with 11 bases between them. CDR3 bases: TGTGCCAGCAGCCCCGTTAGCGACACCGGGGAGCTGTTTTTT. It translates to CASSPVSDTGELFF.

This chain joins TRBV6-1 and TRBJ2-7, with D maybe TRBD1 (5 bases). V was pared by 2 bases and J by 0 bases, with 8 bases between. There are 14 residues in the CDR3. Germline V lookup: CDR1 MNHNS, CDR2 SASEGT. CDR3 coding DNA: TGTGCCAGCAGTGAACGACAGCTCTCCTACGAGCAGTACTTC. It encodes CASSERQLSYEQYF.

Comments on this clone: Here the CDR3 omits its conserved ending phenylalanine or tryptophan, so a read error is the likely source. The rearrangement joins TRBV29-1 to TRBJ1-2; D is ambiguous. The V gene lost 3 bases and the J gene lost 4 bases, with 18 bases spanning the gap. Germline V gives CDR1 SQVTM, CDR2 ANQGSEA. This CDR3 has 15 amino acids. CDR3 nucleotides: TGCAGCGTTGAGGGTGGTGGGTCAGAGGTCTATGGCTACACCCTC. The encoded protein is CSVEGGGSEVYGYTL.

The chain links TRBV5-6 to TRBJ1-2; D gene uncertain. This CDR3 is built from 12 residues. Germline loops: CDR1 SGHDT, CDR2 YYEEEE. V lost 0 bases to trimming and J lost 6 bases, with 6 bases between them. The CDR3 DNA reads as TGTGCCAGCAGCTTGGGGCAGAATGGCTACACCTTC. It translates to CASSLGQNGYTF. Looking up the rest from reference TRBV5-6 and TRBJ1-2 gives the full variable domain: DAGVTQSPTHLIKTRGQQVTLRCSPKSGHDTVSWYQQALGQGPQFIFQYYEEEERQRGNFPDRFSGHQFPNYSSELNVNALLLGDSALYLCASSLGQNGYTFGSGTRLTVV.

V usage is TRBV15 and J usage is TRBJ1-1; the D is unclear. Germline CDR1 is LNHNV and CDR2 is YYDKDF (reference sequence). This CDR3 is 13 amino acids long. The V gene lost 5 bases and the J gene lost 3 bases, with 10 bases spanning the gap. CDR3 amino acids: CATSPRADTEAFF. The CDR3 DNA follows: TGTGCCACCAGCCCCCGCGCGGACACTGAAGCTTTCTTT.

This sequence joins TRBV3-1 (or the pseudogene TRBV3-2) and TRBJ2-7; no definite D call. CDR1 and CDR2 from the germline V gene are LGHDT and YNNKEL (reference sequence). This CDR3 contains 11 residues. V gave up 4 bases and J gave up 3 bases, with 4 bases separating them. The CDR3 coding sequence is TGTGCCAGCAGCCGTATCTACGAGCAGTACTTC. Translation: CASSRIYEQYF.

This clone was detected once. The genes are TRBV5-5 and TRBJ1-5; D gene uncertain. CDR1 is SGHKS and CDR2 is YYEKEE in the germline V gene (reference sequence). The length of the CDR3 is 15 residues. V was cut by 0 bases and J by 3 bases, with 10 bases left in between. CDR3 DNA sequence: TGTGCCAGCAGCTTGGTTAACACCCCCAATCAGCCCCAGCATTTT. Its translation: CASSLVNTPNQPQHF.

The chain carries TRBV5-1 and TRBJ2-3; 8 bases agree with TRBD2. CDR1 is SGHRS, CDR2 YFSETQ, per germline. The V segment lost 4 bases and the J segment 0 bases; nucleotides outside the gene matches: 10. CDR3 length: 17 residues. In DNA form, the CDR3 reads TGCGCCAGCAGCCCGGCGGGGGGTGGCACTAGCACAGATACGCAGTATTTT. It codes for CASSPAGGGTSTDTQYF.

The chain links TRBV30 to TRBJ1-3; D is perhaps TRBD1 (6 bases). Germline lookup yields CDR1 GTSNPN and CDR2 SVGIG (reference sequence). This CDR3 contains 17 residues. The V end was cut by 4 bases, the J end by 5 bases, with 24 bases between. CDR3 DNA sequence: TGTGCCTGGACTCCGATCGGGGCCAGGGACACTCGAAACACCATATATTTT. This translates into CAWTPIGARDTRNTIYF.

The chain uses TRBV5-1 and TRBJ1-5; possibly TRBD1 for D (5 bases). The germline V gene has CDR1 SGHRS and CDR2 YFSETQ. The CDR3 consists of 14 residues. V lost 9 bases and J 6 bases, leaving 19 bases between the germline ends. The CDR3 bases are TGCGCCAATCCTCGCGCGGGGGAGGGTCAGCCCCAGCATTTT. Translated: CANPRAGEGQPQHF.

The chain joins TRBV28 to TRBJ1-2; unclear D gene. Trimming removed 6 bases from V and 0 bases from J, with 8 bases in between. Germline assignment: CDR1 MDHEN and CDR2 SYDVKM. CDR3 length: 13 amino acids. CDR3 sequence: CASRDGANYGYTF. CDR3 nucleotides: TGTGCCAGCAGGGACGGGGCTAACTATGGCTACACCTTC.

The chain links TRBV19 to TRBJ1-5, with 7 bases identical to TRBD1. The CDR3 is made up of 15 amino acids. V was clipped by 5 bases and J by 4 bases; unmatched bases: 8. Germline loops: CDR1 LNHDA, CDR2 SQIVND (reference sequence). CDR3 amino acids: CASSEPGQKNQPQHF. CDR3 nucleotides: TGTGCCAGTAGTGAGCCGGGACAGAAAAATCAGCCCCAGCATTTT.